Sequencing of this TCR beta chain was carried out in a study of cytomegalovirus exposure and HLA in healthy donors. PCR was performed using 60 Vbeta and 13 Jbeta primers. This table comes from immunoSEQ multiplex PCR, and its TCRdb copy is limited to in-frame clones, with some not included. The sample consists of some 100,000 clones, under 85% of them appearing once. CDR3 length: 15 residues. V lost 0 bases, J lost 4 bases, and 10 bases lay in between. In germline, CDR1 is LNHNV, CDR2 YYDKDF (reference sequence). The specimen sequenced was PBMCs. The chain links TRBV15 to TRBJ2-1; D may be TRBD2 (5 bases). The receptor was derived from a middle-aged man in good health and CMV-seronegative. CDR3 DNA sequence: TGTGCCACCAGCAGAGACAGCGGTGCTTACAATGAGCAGTTCTTC. As protein: CATSRDSGAYNEQFF.